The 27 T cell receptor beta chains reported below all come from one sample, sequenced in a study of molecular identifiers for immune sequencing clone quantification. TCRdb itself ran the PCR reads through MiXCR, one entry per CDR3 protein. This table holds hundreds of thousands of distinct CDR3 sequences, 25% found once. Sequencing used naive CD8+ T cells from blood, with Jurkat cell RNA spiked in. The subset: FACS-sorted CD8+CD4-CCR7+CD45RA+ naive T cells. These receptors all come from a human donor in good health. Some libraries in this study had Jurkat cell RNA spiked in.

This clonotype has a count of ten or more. The chain's CDR3 is CASSSGTGYATNEKLFF. The DNA for the CDR3 is TGTGCCAGCAGCTCCGGGACAGGATATGCAACTAATGAAAAACTGTTTTTT. The rearrangement uses TRBV5-4 and TRBJ1-4, with 8 positions matching TRBD1. Germline CDR1 and CDR2: SGHNT and YYREEE (reference sequence). The CDR3 length is 17 residues. V lost 3 bases and J lost 0; bases outside the gene matches: 7.

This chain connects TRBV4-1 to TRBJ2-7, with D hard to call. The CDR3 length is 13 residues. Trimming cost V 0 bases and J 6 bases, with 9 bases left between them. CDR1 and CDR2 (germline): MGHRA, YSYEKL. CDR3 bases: TGCGCCAGCAGCCAAGAGGGGAATCCCGAGCAGTACTTC. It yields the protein CASSQEGNPEQYF.

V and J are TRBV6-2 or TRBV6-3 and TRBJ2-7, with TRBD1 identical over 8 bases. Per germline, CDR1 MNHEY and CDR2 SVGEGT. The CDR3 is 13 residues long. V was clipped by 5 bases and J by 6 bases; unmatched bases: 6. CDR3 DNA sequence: TGTGCCAGCAGTCCCCAGGGGGCGGCCGAGCAGTACTTC. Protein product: CASSPQGAAEQYF.

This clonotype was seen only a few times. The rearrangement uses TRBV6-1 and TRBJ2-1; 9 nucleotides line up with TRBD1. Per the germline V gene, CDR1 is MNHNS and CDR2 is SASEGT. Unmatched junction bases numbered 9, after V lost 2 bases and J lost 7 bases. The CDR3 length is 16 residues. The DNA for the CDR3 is TGTGCCAGCAGTGAATTACCAGGACAGGGGAAAAATGAGCAGTTCTTC. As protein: CASSELPGQGKNEQFF.

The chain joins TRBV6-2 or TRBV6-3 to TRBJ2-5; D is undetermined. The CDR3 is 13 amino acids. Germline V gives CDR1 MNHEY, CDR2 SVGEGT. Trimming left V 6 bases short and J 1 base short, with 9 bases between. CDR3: CASRPDTQETQYF. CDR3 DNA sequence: TGTGCCAGCAGGCCGGATACCCAAGAGACCCAGTACTTC.

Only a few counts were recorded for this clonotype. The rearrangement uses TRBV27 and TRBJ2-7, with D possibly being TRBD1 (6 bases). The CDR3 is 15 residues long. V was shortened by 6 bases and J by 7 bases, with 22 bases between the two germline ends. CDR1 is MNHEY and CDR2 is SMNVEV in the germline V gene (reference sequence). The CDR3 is CASSLNRAGLGEQYF. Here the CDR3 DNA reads TGTGCCAGCAGCTTGAACAGGGCTGGGTTGGGAGAGCAGTACTTC.

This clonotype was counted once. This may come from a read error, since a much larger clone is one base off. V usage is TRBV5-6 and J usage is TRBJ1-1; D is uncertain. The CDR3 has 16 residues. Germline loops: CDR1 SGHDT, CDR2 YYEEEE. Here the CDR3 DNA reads TGTGCCAGCAGCTTGTCTTTAGGAGGGCTTGGCACTGAAGCTCTCTTT. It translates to CASSLSLGGLGTEALF.

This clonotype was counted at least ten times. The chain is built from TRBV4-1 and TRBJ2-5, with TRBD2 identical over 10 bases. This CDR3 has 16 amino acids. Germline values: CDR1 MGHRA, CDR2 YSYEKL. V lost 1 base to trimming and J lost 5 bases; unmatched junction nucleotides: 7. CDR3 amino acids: CASSQGTSGVGETQYF. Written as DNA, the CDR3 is TGCGCCAGCAGCCAAGGGACTAGCGGTGTCGGGGAGACCCAGTACTTC.

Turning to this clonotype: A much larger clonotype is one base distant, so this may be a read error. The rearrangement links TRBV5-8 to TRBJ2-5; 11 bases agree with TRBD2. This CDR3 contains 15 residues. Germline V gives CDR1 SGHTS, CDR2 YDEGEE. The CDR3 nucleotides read TGTGCCAGCAGCTCGGGTACTAGCGGGAGTGTGACCCAGCACTTC. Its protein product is CASSSGTSGSVTQHF.

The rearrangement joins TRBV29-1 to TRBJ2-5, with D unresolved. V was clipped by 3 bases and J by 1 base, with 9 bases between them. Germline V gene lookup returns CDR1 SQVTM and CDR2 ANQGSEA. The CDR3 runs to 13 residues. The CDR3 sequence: CSVDMMGQETQYF. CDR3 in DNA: TGCAGCGTTGACATGATGGGCCAAGAGACCCAGTACTTC.

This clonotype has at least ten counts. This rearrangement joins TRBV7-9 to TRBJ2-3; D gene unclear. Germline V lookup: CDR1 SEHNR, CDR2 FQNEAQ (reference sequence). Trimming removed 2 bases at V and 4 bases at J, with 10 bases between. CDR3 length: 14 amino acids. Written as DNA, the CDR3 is TGTGCCAGCAGCTTACAACAGTTTCCAGATACGCAGTATTTT. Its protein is CASSLQQFPDTQYF. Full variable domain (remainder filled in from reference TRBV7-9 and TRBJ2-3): DTGVSQNPRHKITKRGQNVTFRCDPISEHNRLYWYRQTLGQGPEFLTYFQNEAQLEKSRLLSDRFSAERPKGSFSTLEIQRTEQGDSAMYLCASSLQQFPDTQYFGPGTRLTVL.

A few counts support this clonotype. The CDR3 sequence: CASSQRSQGYEQYF. CDR3 sequence (DNA): TGCGCCAGCAGCCAACGCTCGCAGGGATACGAGCAGTACTTC. The chain uses TRBV4-1 and TRBJ2-7, with D possibly matching TRBD1 (5 bases). The CDR3 covers 14 residues. V gave up 2 bases and J gave up 4 bases, with 12 bases separating them. From germline, CDR1 is MGHRA and CDR2 YSYEKL.

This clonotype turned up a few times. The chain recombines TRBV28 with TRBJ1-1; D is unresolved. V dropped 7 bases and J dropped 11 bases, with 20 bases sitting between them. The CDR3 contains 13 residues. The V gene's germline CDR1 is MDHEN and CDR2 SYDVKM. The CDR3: CASTIRAAEAAFF. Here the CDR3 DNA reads TGTGCCAGCACCATTCGGGCAGCCGAGGCGGCTTTCTTT. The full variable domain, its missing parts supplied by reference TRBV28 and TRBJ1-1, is DVKVTQSSRYLVKRTGEKVFLECVQDMDHENMFWYRQDPGLGLRLIYFSYDVKMKEKGDIPEGYSVSREKKERFSLILESASTNQTSMYLCASTIRAAEAAFFGQGTRLTVV.

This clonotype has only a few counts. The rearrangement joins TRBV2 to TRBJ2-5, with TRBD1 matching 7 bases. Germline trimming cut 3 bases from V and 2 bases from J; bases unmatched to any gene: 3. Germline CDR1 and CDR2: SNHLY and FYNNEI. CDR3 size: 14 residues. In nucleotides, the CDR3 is TGTGCCAGCAGTGAGTGGGACAGACAAGAGACCCAGTACTTC. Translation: CASSEWDRQETQYF. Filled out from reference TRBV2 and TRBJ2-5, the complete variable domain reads EPEVTQTPSHQVTQMGQEVILRCVPISNHLYFYWYRQILGQKVEFLVSFYNNEISEKSEIFDDQFSVERPDGSNFTLKIRSTKLEDSAMYFCASSEWDRQETQYFGPGTRLLVL.

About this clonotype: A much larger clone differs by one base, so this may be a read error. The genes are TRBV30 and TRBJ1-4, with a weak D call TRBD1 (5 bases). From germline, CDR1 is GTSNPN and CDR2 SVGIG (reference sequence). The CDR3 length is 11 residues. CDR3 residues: CAWQRGEELFF. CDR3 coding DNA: TGTGCCTGGCAAAGGGGTGAAGAACTGTTTTTT.

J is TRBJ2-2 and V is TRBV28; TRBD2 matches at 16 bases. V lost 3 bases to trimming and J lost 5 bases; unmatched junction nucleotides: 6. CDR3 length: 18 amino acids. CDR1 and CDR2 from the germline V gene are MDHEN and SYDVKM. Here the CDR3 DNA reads TGTGCCAGCAGTTTGGGGACTAGCGGGAGGGCCTTAACCGGGGAGCTGTTTTTT. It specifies CASSLGTSGRALTGELFF.

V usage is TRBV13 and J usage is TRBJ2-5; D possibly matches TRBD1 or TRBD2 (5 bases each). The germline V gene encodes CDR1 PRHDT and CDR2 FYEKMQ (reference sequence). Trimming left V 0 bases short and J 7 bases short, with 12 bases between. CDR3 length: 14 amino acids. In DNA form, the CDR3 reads TGTGCCAGCAGCTTAGGCCCCTCTGGGGGGACCCAGTACTTC. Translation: CASSLGPSGGTQYF.

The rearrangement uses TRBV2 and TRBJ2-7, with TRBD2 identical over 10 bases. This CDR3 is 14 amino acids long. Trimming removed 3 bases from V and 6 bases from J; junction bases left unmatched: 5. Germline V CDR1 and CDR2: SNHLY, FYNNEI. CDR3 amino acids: CASSDPSGSFEQYF. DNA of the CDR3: TGTGCCAGCAGTGATCCTAGCGGGAGCTTCGAGCAGTACTTC.

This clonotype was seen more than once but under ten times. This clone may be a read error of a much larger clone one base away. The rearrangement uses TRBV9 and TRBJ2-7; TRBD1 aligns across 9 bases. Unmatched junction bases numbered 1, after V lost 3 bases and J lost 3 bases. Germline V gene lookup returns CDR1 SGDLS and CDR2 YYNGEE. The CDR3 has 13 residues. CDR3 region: CASSGQGDYEQYF. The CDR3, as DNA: TGTGCCAGCAGCGGACAGGGGGACTACGAGCAGTACTTC.

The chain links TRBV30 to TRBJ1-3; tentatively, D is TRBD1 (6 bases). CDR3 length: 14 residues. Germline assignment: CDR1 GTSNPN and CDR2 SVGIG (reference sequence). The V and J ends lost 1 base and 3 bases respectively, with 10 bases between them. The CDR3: CAWSEDSFGNTIYF. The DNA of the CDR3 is TGTGCCTGGAGTGAGGACAGCTTTGGAAACACCATATATTTT.

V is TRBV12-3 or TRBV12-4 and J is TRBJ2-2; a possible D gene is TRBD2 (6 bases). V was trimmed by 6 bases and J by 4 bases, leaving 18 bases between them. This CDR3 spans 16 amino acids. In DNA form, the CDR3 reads TGTGCCAGCAGCCACGTGGGGGGTGTGGGCACCGGGGAGCTGTTTTTT. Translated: CASSHVGGVGTGELFF.

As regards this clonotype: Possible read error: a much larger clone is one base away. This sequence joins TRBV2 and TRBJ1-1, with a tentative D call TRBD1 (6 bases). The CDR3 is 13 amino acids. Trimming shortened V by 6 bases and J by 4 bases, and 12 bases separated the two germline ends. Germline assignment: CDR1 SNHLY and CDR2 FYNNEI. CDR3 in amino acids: CASRGGAPTEAFF. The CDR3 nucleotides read TGTGCCAGCAGAGGGGGGGCGCCCACTGAAGCTTTCTTT.

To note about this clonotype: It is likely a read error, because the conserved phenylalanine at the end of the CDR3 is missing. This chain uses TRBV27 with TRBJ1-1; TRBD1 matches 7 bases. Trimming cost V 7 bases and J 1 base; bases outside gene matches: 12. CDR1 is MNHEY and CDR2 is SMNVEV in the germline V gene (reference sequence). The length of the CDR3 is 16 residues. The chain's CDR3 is CASNLSYRGPNTEAFS. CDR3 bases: TGTGCCAGCAATCTATCCTACAGGGGTCCGAACACTGAAGCTTTCTCT.

CDR3 sequence (DNA): TGCGCCAGCAGTCCGGGGGCGACAGGCCGCTCGAGCGGGGAGCTGTTTTTT. It encodes CASSPGATGRSSGELFF. This chain uses TRBV23-1 with TRBJ2-2; perhaps D is TRBD1 or TRBD2 (6 bases each). TRBV23-1 is an ORF; its function is uncertain. V lost 4 bases to trimming and J lost 7 bases, with 22 bases between them. This CDR3 has 17 residues.

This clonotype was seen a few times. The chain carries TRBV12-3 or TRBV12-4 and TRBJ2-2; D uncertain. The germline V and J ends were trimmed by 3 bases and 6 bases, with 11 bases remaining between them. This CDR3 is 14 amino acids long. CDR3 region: CASSLDGSAGELFF. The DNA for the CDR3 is TGTGCCAGCAGTTTGGACGGGTCGGCCGGGGAGCTGTTTTTT.

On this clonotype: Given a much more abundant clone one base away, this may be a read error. CDR3 nucleotides: TGTGCCAGCGACAACAGGGGCTCTAATGAAAAACTGTTTTTT. Amino acid sequence: CASDNRGSNEKLFF. This rearrangement joins TRBV7-6 to TRBJ1-4, with 7 bases lining up with TRBD1. Per the germline V gene, CDR1 is SGHVS and CDR2 is FNYEAQ. This CDR3 has 14 residues. V was clipped by 8 bases and J by 3 bases; unmatched bases: 6.

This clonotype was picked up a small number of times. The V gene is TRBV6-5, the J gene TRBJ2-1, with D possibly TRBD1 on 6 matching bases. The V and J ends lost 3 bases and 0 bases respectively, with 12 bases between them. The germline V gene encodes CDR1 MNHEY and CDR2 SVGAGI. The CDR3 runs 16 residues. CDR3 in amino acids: CASSYTGQRSYNEQFF. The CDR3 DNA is TGTGCCAGCAGTTATACTGGACAGCGCTCCTACAATGAGCAGTTCTTC.